This T cell receptor beta chain stems from a study of T cell responses to AZD1222 COVID-19 vaccine. With regard to this clone: Its antigen is not identified.

There are 14 residues in the CDR3. V gave up 8 bases and J gave up 4 bases; unmatched junction bases: 10. CDR1 and CDR2 from the germline V gene are LGHDT and YNNKEL (reference sequence). Generated by immunoSEQ multiplex PCR, the TCRdb table keeps only in-frame clones and is missing some. The sample records 130,000 or so clones, approximately 94% being singletons. Notes on the study in general: Repertoires were obtained only post-peak T cell response.

The clonotype comes from an adult in good health. Here the sequenced sample was peripheral blood, taken on day 0 of AZD1222 vaccination. The V and J genes are TRBV3-1 (or the pseudogene TRBV3-2) and TRBJ1-1, with TRBD1 matching over 7 bases. CDR3 DNA sequence: TGTGCCAGCGCTCCAGGGGGTCAGGGCACTGAAGCTTTCTTT. Translation: CASAPGGQGTEAFF.